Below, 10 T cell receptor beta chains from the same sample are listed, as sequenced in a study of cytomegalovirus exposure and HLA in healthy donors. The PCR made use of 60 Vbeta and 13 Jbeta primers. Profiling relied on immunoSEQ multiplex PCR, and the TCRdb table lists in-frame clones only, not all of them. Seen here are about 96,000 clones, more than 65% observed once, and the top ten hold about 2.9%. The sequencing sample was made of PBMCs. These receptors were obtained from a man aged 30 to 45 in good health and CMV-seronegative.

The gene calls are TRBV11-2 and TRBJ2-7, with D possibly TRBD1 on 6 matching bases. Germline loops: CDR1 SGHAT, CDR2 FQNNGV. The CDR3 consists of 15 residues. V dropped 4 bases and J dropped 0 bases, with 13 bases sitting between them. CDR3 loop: CASSSDPRGSYEQYF. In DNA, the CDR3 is TGTGCCAGCAGCTCCGACCCCAGGGGCTCCTACGAGCAGTACTTC.

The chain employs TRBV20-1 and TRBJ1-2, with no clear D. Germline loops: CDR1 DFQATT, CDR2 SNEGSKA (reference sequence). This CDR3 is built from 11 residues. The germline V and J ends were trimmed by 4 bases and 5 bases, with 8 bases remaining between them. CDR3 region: CSATAEYGYTF. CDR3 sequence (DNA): TGCAGTGCTACAGCGGAATATGGCTACACCTTC.

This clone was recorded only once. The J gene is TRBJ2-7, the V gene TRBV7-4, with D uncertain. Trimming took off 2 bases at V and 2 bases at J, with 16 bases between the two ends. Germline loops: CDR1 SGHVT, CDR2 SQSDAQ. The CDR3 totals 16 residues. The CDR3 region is CASSLYPSYPPYEQYF. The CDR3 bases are TGTGCCAGCAGCTTATATCCGTCCTACCCCCCCTACGAGCAGTACTTC.

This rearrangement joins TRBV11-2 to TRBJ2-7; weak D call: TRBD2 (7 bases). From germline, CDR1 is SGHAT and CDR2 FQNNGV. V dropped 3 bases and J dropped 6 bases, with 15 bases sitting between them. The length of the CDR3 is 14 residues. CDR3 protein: CASSFQGRETEQYF. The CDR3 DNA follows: TGTGCCAGCAGCTTTCAGGGGAGGGAAACCGAGCAGTACTTC.

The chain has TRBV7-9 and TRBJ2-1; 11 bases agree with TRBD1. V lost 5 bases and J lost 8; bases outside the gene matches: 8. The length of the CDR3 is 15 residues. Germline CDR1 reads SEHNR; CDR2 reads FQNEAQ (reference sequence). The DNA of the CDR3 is TGTGCCAGCAGCCTAGGACAGGGGGCAACGTATGAGCAGTTCTTC. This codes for CASSLGQGATYEQFF. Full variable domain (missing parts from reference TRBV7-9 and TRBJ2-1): DTGVSQNPRHKITKRGQNVTFRCDPISEHNRLYWYRQTLGQGPEFLTYFQNEAQLEKSRLLSDRFSAERPKGSFSTLEIQRTEQGDSAMYLCASSLGQGATYEQFFGPGTRLTVL.

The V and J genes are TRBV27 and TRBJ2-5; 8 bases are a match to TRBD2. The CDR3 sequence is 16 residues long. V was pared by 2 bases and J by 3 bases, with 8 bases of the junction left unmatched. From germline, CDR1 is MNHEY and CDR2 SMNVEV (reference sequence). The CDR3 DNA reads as TGTGCCAGCAGTTTAAGGAGCGGGAGCGTGGAAGAGACCCAGTACTTC. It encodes CASSLRSGSVEETQYF.

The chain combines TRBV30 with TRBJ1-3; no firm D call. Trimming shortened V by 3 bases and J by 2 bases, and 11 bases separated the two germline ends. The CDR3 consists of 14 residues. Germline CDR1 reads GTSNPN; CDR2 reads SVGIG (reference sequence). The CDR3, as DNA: TGTGCCTGGAGAGGACTGGGAACTGGAAACACCATATATTTT. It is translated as CAWRGLGTGNTIYF. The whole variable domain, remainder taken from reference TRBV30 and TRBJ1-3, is SQTIHQWPATLVQPVGSPLSLECTVEGTSNPNLYWYRQAAGRGLQLLFYSVGIGQISSEVPQNLSASRPQDRQFILSSKKLLLSDSGFYLCAWRGLGTGNTIYFGEGSWLTVV.

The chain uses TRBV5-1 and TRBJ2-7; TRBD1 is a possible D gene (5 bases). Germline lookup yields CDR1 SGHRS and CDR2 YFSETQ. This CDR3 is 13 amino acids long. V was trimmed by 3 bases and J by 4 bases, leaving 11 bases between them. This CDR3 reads CASSSAGRYEQYF. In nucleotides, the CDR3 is TGCGCCAGCAGCTCGGCAGGGCGTTACGAGCAGTACTTC.

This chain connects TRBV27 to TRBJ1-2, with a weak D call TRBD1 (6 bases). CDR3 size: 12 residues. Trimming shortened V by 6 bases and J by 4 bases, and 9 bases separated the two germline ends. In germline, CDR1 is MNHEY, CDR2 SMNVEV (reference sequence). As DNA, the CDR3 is TGTGCCAGCAGCCAAGGGGGCTATGGCTACACCTTC. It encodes CASSQGGYGYTF.

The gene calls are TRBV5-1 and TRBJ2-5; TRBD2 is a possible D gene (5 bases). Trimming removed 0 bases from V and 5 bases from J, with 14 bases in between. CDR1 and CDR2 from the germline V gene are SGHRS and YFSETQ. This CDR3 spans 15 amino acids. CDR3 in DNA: TGCGCCAGCAGCTTGGGAAACGGTGGCGGGGAGACCCAGTACTTC. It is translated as CASSLGNGGGETQYF. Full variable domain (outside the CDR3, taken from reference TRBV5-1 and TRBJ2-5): KAGVTQTPRYLIKTRGQQVTLSCSPISGHRSVSWYQQTPGQGLQFLFEYFSETQRNKGNFPGRFSGRQFSNSRSEMNVSTLELGDSALYLCASSLGNGGGETQYFGPGTRLLVL.